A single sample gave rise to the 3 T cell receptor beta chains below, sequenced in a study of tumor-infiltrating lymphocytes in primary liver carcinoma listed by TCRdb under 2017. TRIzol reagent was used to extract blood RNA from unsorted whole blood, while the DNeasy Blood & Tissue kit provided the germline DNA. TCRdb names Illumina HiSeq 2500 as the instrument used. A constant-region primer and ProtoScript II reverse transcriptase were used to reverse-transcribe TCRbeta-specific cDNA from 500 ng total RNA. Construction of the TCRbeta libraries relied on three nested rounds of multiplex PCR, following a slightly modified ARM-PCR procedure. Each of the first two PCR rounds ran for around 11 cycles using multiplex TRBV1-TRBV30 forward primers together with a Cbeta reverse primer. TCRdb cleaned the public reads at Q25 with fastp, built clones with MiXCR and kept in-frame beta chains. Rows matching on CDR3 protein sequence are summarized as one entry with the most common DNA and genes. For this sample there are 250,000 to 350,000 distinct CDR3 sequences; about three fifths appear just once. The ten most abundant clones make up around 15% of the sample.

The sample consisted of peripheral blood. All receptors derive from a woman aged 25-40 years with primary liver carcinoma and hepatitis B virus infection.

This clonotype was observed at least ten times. The CDR3, as DNA: TGTGCCAGCAGTCTTACTGGGGGCTATGAAGCTTTCTTT. This encodes CASSLTGGYEAFF. This chain links TRBV6-6 with TRBJ1-1, with D possibly matching TRBD1 (6 bases). This CDR3 comprises 13 residues. Trimming took 5 bases from V and 7 from J, leaving 14 bases between them. Germline lookup yields CDR1 MNHNY and CDR2 SVGAGI (reference sequence).

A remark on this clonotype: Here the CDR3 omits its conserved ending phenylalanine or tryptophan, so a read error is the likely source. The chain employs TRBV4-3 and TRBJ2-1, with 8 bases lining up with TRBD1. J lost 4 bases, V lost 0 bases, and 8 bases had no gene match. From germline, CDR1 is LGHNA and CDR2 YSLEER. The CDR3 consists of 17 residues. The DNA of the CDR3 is TGCGCCAGCAGCCAAGAGTGGGGACAGGAGCTTTACAATGAGCAGTTCATC. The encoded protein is CASSQEWGQELYNEQFI.

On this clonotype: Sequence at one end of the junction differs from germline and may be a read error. This CDR3 is CASNTRLAGELFF. The CDR3 DNA is TGCGCCAGCAACACTCGACTAGCCGGGGAGCTGTTTTTT. V gene TRBV11-3 combines with J gene TRBJ2-2, with D possibly being TRBD2 (6 bases). Germline values: CDR1 SGHNT, CDR2 YENEEA. This CDR3 is built from 13 residues. Full variable domain (remainder filled in from reference TRBV11-3 and TRBJ2-2): EAGVVQSPRYKIIEKKQPVAFWCNPISGHNTLYWYLQNLGQGPELLIRYENEEAVDDSQLPKDRFSAERLKGVDSTLKIQPAELGDSAVYLCASNTRLAGELFFGEGSRLTVL.